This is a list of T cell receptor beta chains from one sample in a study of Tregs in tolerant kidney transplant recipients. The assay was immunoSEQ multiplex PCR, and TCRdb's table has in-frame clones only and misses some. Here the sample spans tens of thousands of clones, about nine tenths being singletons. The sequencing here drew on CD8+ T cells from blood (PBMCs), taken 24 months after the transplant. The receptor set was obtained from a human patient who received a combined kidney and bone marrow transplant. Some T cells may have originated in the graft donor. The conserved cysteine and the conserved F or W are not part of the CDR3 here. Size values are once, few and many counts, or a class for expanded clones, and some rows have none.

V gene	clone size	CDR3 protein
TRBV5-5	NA	ASSWEEGTGSYEQY
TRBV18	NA	ASSTGGPLSGANVLT
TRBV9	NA	ASSVEGQGSGELF
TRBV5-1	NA	ASSLLPGEGKFGEQY
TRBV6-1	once	ASSDGTGGPYANTGELF
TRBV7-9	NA	ASSLDMMESVYGYT
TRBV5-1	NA	ASRLERFNEQF
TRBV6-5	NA	ASSYTAYEQY
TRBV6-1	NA	ASSDPEGWNSPLH
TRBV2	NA	ASIGTGGSSGANVLT
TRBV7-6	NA	ASSLAAGSGVELF
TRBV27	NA	ASSLTGTRQPQH
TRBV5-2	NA	ASKQVGSTQSRANVLT
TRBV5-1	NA	ASSPSDRGHGGELF
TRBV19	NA	ASSLGAAYNEQF
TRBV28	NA	ASSLYYGQLYGYT
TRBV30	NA	AWSQGFPGNQPQH
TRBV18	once	ASSSTGRLVYGYT
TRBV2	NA	ASNYYRAGNQPQH
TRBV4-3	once	ASSQDRGVSETQY
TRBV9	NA	ASSFQGSHEQY
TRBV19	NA	ASSSQGTSYNEQF
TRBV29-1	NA	SARDRVATEAF
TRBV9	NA	ASSVSSGSSYEQY
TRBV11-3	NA	ASSGGLEGSNFYEQY